The TCR beta chain described here comes from a study of T cell repertoires in cytomegalovirus infection. About the research overall: Public TCR beta signatures indicated both CMV infection and matching HLA type. Whole-study findings and limits: Within the response measured ex vivo, HLA-C-restricted CMV-specific TCR beta clonotypes were dominant.

TCRdb re-called the reads through MiXCR, storing one row per CDR3 protein. The table includes approximately 130,000 distinct CDR3 sequences, more than 20% detected once. Trimming stripped 2 bases from V and 4 bases from J, with 6 bases between. The CDR3 runs to 12 residues. The germline CDR1 and CDR2 sequences are SGHTA and FQGNSA. As regards this clonotype: Its antigen is undetermined.

This TCR derives from a human donor in good health (CMV status not recorded). Some clones in this sample may be carry-over from other donors' samples. The gene calls are TRBV7-2 and TRBJ2-7; D uncertain. The sequenced sample consisted of PBMCs, sequenced either directly or after in vitro stimulation (not recorded which). The CDR3 reads CASSLTEYEQYF. The CDR3, as DNA: TGTGCCAGCAGCTTAACCGAATACGAGCAGTACTTC.